The 17 T cell receptor beta chains reported below all come from one sample, sequenced in a study of radiotherapy plus CTLA-4 blockade in lung cancer. Clones were sequenced by immunoSEQ multiplex PCR, and TCRdb holds only the in-frame ones, with some missing. The sample holds around 80,000 clones; around four fifths are singletons and the top ten take 0.82%. This sample comprised peripheral blood, obtained from a patient treated with radiotherapy plus ipilimumab. Every receptor here comes from a human donor with non-small cell lung cancer who had stable disease on radiotherapy plus ipilimumab.

This chain links TRBV13 with TRBJ2-2, with 11 positions matching TRBD2. Germline V lookup: CDR1 PRHDT, CDR2 FYEKMQ (reference sequence). V was pared by 0 bases and J by 6 bases, with 21 bases of the junction left unmatched. The CDR3 runs to 22 residues. The CDR3 DNA reads TGTGCCAGCAGCTTAGGCCTTATGTACACGGGACTAGCGGACTCGGGTGCCGGGGAGCTGTTTTTT. Amino acid sequence: CASSLGLMYTGLADSGAGELFF.

The chain combines TRBV6-5 with TRBJ2-3; D ambiguous. CDR3 length: 13 residues. Per germline, CDR1 MNHEY and CDR2 SVGAGI. V shed 2 bases and J shed 2 bases, with 5 bases lying between them. The CDR3 sequence is CASSYTDTDTQYF. CDR3 nucleotides: TGTGCCAGCAGTTACACCGACACAGATACGCAGTATTTT.

V gene TRBV4-1 combines with J gene TRBJ1-5; possibly TRBD1 for D (6 bases). Trimming cost V 0 bases and J 0 bases, with 12 bases left between them. Germline V gives CDR1 MGHRA, CDR2 YSYEKL. The CDR3 runs 17 residues. CDR3 sequence: CASSQETGTISNQPQHF. The CDR3 DNA follows: TGCGCCAGCAGCCAAGAAACCGGGACAATTAGCAATCAGCCCCAGCATTTT.

The chain links TRBV6-5 to TRBJ2-7; 14 bases match TRBD2. This CDR3 has 15 amino acids. The V segment lost 6 bases and the J segment 9 bases; nucleotides outside the gene matches: 10. The germline V gene has CDR1 MNHEY and CDR2 SVGAGI. The CDR3 loop is CASRSGLAGGSVQYF. In DNA, the CDR3 is TGTGCCAGCAGGTCCGGACTAGCGGGGGGCTCTGTGCAGTACTTC.

This chain connects TRBV28 to TRBJ2-2, with D uncertain. Trimming took off 7 bases at V and 1 base at J, with 10 bases between the two ends. This CDR3 is 14 amino acids long. Germline V CDR1 and CDR2: MDHEN, SYDVKM. The DNA of the CDR3 is TGTGCCAGCATCCGCGCCGGGAACACCGGGGAGCTGTTTTTT. The encoded protein is CASIRAGNTGELFF.

CDR3 sequence: CASGLVNWSLPGIAFRKYYTF. In nucleotides, the CDR3 is TGTGCTAGTGGTTTGGTAAATTGGTCCCTCCCCGGGATTGCTTTCCGTAAGTACTACACCTTC. The genes are TRBV12-5 and TRBJ1-2; D uncertain. CDR3 size: 21 residues. The germline V and J ends were trimmed by 0 bases and 10 bases, with 36 bases remaining between them. The germline V gene encodes CDR1 LGHNT and CDR2 FRNRAP. The full variable domain, rest sourced from reference TRBV12-5 and TRBJ1-2, is DARVTQTPRHKVTEMGQEVTMRCQPILGHNTVFWYRQTMMQGLELLAYFRNRAPLDDSGMPKDRFSAEMPDATLATLKIQPSEPRDSAVYFCASGLVNWSLPGIAFRKYYTFGSGTRLTVV.

This chain connects TRBV4-2 to TRBJ2-6; TRBD1 matches 9 bases. J lost 3 bases, V lost 4 bases, and 4 bases had no gene match. The CDR3 sequence is 16 residues long. CDR1 is LGHNA and CDR2 is YNFKEQ in the germline V gene. CDR3 DNA sequence: TGTGCCAGCAGCCGCCGACAGGGGGATGGGGCCAACGTCCTGACTTTC. Translation: CASSRRQGDGANVLTF.

The V call is TRBV5-6, the J call TRBJ1-2, with D maybe TRBD1 (6 bases). The CDR3 is 14 amino acids. Germline CDR1 is SGHDT and CDR2 is YYEEEE. V lost 1 base to trimming and J lost 2 bases, with 9 bases between them. CDR3 DNA sequence: TGTGCCAGCAGCTTGAGTCAGGGGAACTATGGCTACACCTTC. This codes for CASSLSQGNYGYTF.

The chain links TRBV6-5 to TRBJ2-7, with a weak D call TRBD1 (7 bases). The CDR3 runs 13 residues. Germline V CDR1 and CDR2: MNHEY, SVGAGI. Between the trimmed V and J ends, which lost 10 bases and 2 bases, there was a span of 15 bases. DNA of the CDR3: TGTGCCACCACTCGGAGGGGGCCCTACGAGCAGTACTTC. It yields the protein CATTRRGPYEQYF.

CDR3 amino acids: CSAGAPGAQYF. The CDR3 coding sequence is TGCAGCGCCGGCGCACCAGGGGCCCAGTACTTC. This chain joins TRBV20-1 and TRBJ2-5; the D gene is possibly TRBD1 (6 bases). The CDR3 spans 11 residues. The germline V gene encodes CDR1 DFQATT and CDR2 SNEGSKA (reference sequence).

This clone was detected only once. The chain links TRBV2 to TRBJ2-6; D remains unclear. The germline V gene has CDR1 SNHLY and CDR2 FYNNEI. The CDR3 has 16 amino acids. Trimming removed 4 bases at V and 3 bases at J, with 13 bases between. The CDR3 loop is CASSGGALLGANVLTF. CDR3 in DNA: TGTGCCAGCAGTGGAGGCGCCCTGCTTGGGGCCAACGTCCTGACTTTC. The variable domain in full, with the rest retrieved from reference TRBV2 and TRBJ2-6, is EPEVTQTPSHQVTQMGQEVILRCVPISNHLYFYWYRQILGQKVEFLVSFYNNEISEKSEIFDDQFSVERPDGSNFTLKIRSTKLEDSAMYFCASSGGALLGANVLTFGAGSRLTVL.

The gene calls are TRBV6-1 and TRBJ2-7; D is uncertain. Trimming pared 7 bases from V and 1 base from J, leaving 14 bases between. The CDR3 has 14 amino acids. Germline CDR1 and CDR2: MNHNS and SASEGT. The CDR3 sequence: CASNFKVSSYEQYF. CDR3 DNA sequence: TGTGCCAGCAACTTCAAGGTCTCTTCCTACGAGCAGTACTTC.

V usage is TRBV28 and J usage is TRBJ2-1, with a tentative D call TRBD2 (5 bases). CDR1 is MDHEN, CDR2 SYDVKM, per germline. This CDR3 region has 13 residues. V was clipped by 5 bases and J by 7 bases, with 12 bases between them. CDR3 nucleotides: TGTGCCAGCAGTCGGACCCCGGGGAATGAGCAGTTCTTC. Translation: CASSRTPGNEQFF.

The chain joins TRBV10-3 to TRBJ1-4, with a possible D match to TRBD1 (5 bases). The CDR3 sequence is 13 residues long. Between the trimmed V and J ends, which lost 4 bases and 3 bases, there was a span of 6 bases. CDR1 ENHRY and CDR2 SYGVKD come from the germline V gene. The CDR3 loop is CAISAGSNEKLFF. Here the CDR3 DNA reads TGTGCCATCAGTGCAGGGTCTAATGAAAAACTGTTTTTT.

The rearrangement joins TRBV29-1 to TRBJ2-7; the match to TRBD2 covers 7 bases. This CDR3 is built from 12 residues. CDR1 is SQVTM, CDR2 ANQGSEA, per germline. V trimming: 6 bases; J trimming: 3 bases; junction bases outside the gene matches: 5. This chain's CDR3 is CSVGDYIYEQYF. CDR3 in DNA: TGCAGCGTGGGGGACTATATCTACGAGCAGTACTTC.

The chain carries TRBV13 and TRBJ2-3; D may be TRBD1 or TRBD2 (5 bases each). V shed 6 bases and J shed 8 bases, with 21 bases lying between them. CDR1 and CDR2 (germline): PRHDT, FYEKMQ (reference sequence). The length of the CDR3 is 15 residues. Here the CDR3 DNA reads TGTGCCAGCAGTCAACCGGGCAGGGAGTATGGTACGCAGTATTTT. Its translation: CASSQPGREYGTQYF.

V gene TRBV7-8 combines with J gene TRBJ1-5; 7 bases match TRBD1. V shed 4 bases, J shed 0 bases, and the junction held 6 bases outside the gene matches. CDR1 is SGHVS, CDR2 FQNEAQ, per germline. The CDR3 totals 16 residues. This CDR3 reads CASSSSTGNSNQPQHF. The CDR3 DNA reads TGTGCCAGCAGCTCCTCGACAGGGAATAGCAATCAGCCCCAGCATTTT.